This T cell receptor beta chain came from a study of blood T cell repertoires in COVID-19. At the level of the study: COVID-19 samples from acute and convalescent phases originated in the United States, Italy and Spain. From T cells, B-cell-depleted T cells, or PBMCs came the material, which was cDNA or gDNA.

The V and J ends lost 6 bases and 3 bases respectively, with 11 bases between them. Germline values: CDR1 MDHEN, CDR2 SYDVKM. The CDR3 consists of 13 residues. Original methodology: Amplified reference gene primers provided the basis for estimating nucleated cell counts. Some clones are missing from TCRdb's copy, which holds only in-frame ones; the method was immunoSEQ multiplex PCR. D and trimming were read from the DNA, whereas the V and J calls and clone size are those reported in that table. Altogether about 240,000 clones are present, roughly 83% being singletons, with the ten largest covering around an eighth.

This receptor was taken from an elderly man with acute or convalescent COVID-19. Sequenced sample: peripheral blood. The chain carries TRBV28 and TRBJ1-2; TRBD1 is a possible D gene (5 bases). This CDR3 reads CASRPSGHYGYTF. The CDR3, as DNA: TGTGCCAGCAGACCTTCAGGGCACTATGGCTACACCTTC.